The T cell receptor beta chain under discussion was sequenced for a study of technical replicates of blood from a handful of donors (dated 2017 in TCRdb). Comments on this clone: It has no known antigen specificity. The record has no base qualities; no much larger clone is one base away.

Per the germline V gene (reference sequence), LNHNV is the CDR1 and YYDKDF is the CDR2. The cysteine opens and the phenylalanine closes a CDR3 of 13 amino acids. Just CDR3 DNA is preserved here, 39 bases in frame from base 1. V was cut back by 2 bases and J by 4 bases, leaving a gap of 8 bases between them. The library was generated by the immunoSEQ multiplex PCR assay. The table was pulled from immuneACCESS by TCRdb, which kept in-frame rearrangements only. Such tables lose some clones; where checked, under half of the loss comes from unresolved V genes, and the rest has no known cause. For this sample there are some 87,000 clones; around 96% appear just once. The leading ten clones occupy roughly 0.35% of the sample.

This TCR came from a human donor in good health. Sequencing was performed on T cells isolated from PBMCs. The chain links TRBV15 with TRBJ1-1; possibly the D gene is TRBD1, per 5 matching bases. This receptor has the CDR3 CATSRSDTTEAFF. DNA sequence: TGTGCCACCAGCAGATCGGACACCACTGAAGCTTTCTTT.